The source of this T cell receptor (beta chain) is a study of blood T cells in healthy people across ages (dated by TCRdb to between 2014 and 2016). Broadly, across the study: In model experiments, template switching captured about one uniquely barcoded TCR beta cDNA molecule for every two T cells. The study measured age-related changes in TCR beta repertoire diversity using deep sequencing normalized with unique cDNA molecular identifiers. For two donors (one aged 18 to 29 and one aged 80 or older), the study analyzed two additional independent replicas of 1 million unique cDNA reads from the same blood draw. To avoid experimental bias, donors of different ages were spread randomly across the sequencing lanes. The donors were divided into four age groups: young (average approximately 16 years), middle-aged (approximately 42), aged (about 60) and long-lived (around 87). What the work shows at the level of the full study, not this receptor alone: As age increased, observed TCR beta diversity per million T cells dropped in a roughly linear way, and a significant reduction was already evident by age 40. The CMV infection status of donors was not known, potentially confounding age-related changes in expanded clonotypes. Estimates of total diversity based on one million sequenced T cells were considered lower bounds and underestimates. Conclusive comparison of naive and antigen-experienced compartments was prevented by the profiling of bulk unsorted PBMCs. The percentage of naive T cells measured by flow cytometry correlated strongly with observed TCR beta diversity. Compared with the aged group, the long-lived group had more naive CD4+ T cells, fewer expanded clones and increased TCR diversity, a pattern suggesting age selection.

V is cut by 2 bases and J by 7 bases, and the space between the germline ends is 12 bases. From the germline V gene (reference sequence), CDR1 is LNHNV and CDR2 is YYDKDF. From the cysteine through the phenylalanine, the CDR3 covers 14 amino acids. Only the CDR3 region is kept as DNA, spanning 42 bases read in frame from base 1. Donors were 30 to 45 systemically healthy Caucasian individuals from Russia aged roughly 6 to 90 years. About 9.8 milliliters of peripheral blood were drawn from each donor into EDTA-treated Vacutainer tubes. Ficoll-Paque density-gradient centrifugation was used to isolate PBMCs, with at least 6.5 million per sample. Trizol reagent was used to extract total RNA from the PBMCs, yielding at least 6 micrograms per sample. Naive CD45RAhigh/CD27high T cell percentages were measured by flow cytometry on a PBMC aliquot from every donor. Library preparation used 5' RACE. Data came from an Illumina HiSeq 2500. The second PCR ran for about 6 to 12 cycles and used a J-beta primer mix along with a sample-barcoded 5' primer. A unique molecular identifier was introduced onto each TCR beta cDNA molecule by a template-switch 5' adaptor carrying 12 random nucleotides. Each sample yielded at least 3 million CDR3-containing paired-end reads. All of the RNA was converted into first-strand cDNA using the Mint cDNA synthesis kit, with a TRBC-specific oligonucleotide serving as the primer. Following uracil-DNA glycosylase treatment, a first 18-cycle PCR with universal primers M1SS and BC2_uni_R was performed on all cDNA. The authors' pipeline ran thus. For normalization, 1 million high-quality reads were randomly selected from each sample, with every read carrying a distinct molecular identifier. Instead of being binned into consensus sequences, reads with shared molecular identifiers were discarded. MiTCR, with a Q25 quality threshold and the strictest error-elimination algorithm, was used for CDR3 identification, clonotype clustering and error correction. A nonparametric unseen species model with Euler transformation was used to estimate lower-bound total TCR beta diversity. The public reads were run again by TCRdb, first through fastp at Q25 and then through MiXCR, and only productive beta chains were kept. Each entry merges the rows of one CDR3 protein and shows their most common DNA and genes. What appears here as the V and J calls and clone size reflects TCRdb's work, not the paper's. The sample table lists around 1.5 million distinct CDR3 sequences, about 31% of them with a count of one. Of the sample, about 11% is held by the ten largest clones.

A note on this clonotype: The antigen it binds to is not known. No qualities accompany the bases; no much larger clone lies one base away.

This TCR was sampled from a young woman in good health. This chain joins TRBV15 to TRBJ1-5; the D gene is possibly TRBD1, with 6 bases matching. Specimen: blood. The DNA sequence reads TGTGCCACCAGCAGACAGGGGCGAGGGCAGCCCCAGCATTTT. Its protein reads: CATSRQGRGQPQHF.